The sequence of this T cell receptor beta chain was determined in a study of CD8 T cells in Susac syndrome. Trimming pared 3 bases from V and 5 bases from J, leaving 13 bases between. The V gene's germline CDR1 is GTSNPN and CDR2 SVGIG (reference sequence). The CDR3 runs 13 residues. RNA amounts of about 0.45 to 1 ug underwent reverse transcription with random hexamers. TCRdb ran MiXCR on the immunoSEQ multiplex PCR reads and lists one entry per CDR3 protein. The table shows 250,000 to 350,000 distinct CDR3 sequences, with more than 75% occurring only once. This clonotype originated in a human donor with multiple sclerosis. Sequencing input: CD8+ T cells from PBMCs. The J gene is TRBJ2-5, the V gene TRBV30; the D gene is possibly TRBD2 (5 bases). The CDR3 protein is CAWREVDRETQYF. The CDR3 coding sequence is TGTGCCTGGAGGGAGGTTGACCGGGAGACCCAGTACTTC.